These 10 T cell receptor beta chains originate from one sample sequenced in a study of T cell responses to AZD1222 COVID-19 vaccine. Data came from immunoSEQ multiplex PCR; TCRdb stores just in-frame clones and leaves some out. The repertoire holds about 99,000 clones, around 90% seen once, with around 3.2% in the top ten. The source material was peripheral blood, sampled on day 0 of AZD1222 vaccination. The origin of the receptors is an adult in good health.

The CDR3 protein is CASRKTGKNTQYF. The CDR3 DNA is TGTGCCAGTAGGAAAACAGGGAAAAATACGCAGTATTTT. The rearrangement links TRBV19 to TRBJ2-3, with D maybe TRBD1 (6 bases). CDR3 length: 13 residues. V was pared by 6 bases and J by 7 bases, with 14 bases between. The germline V gene has CDR1 LNHDA and CDR2 SQIVND (reference sequence).

The chain links TRBV5-6 to TRBJ1-1; D gene unclear. Deletions cut 5 bases from V and 1 base from J, with 21 bases between. This CDR3 comprises 17 residues. CDR1 and CDR2 (germline): SGHDT, YYEEEE. CDR3 in DNA: TGTGCCAGCAGTCATTATAAACCGGGAGACGAGAACACTGAAGCTTTCTTT. This encodes CASSHYKPGDENTEAFF.

The chain uses TRBV18 and TRBJ1-1; weak D call: TRBD1 (5 bases). This CDR3 comprises 11 residues. Germline CDR1 and CDR2: KGHSH and LQKENI. V gave up 6 bases and J gave up 8 bases, with 10 bases separating them. The CDR3 region is CASSREGEAFF. In nucleotides, the CDR3 is TGTGCCAGCTCTCGGGAGGGGGAAGCTTTCTTT.

Written as DNA, the CDR3 is TGTGCCAGCAGCGGCGTGGGGGTGAGAAACACCGGGGAGCTGTTTTTT. This codes for CASSGVGVRNTGELFF. This chain links TRBV2 with TRBJ2-2; the D call may be TRBD1 or TRBD2 (5 bases each). The CDR3 has 16 residues. Per germline, CDR1 SNHLY and CDR2 FYNNEI. V was clipped by 6 bases and J by 2 bases, with 16 bases between them.

V is TRBV15 and J is TRBJ1-5; TRBD1 matches 7 bases. Germline-derived CDR1 and CDR2 are LNHNV and YYDKDF (reference sequence). Trimming removed 4 bases from V and 7 bases from J; junction bases left unmatched: 10. CDR3 size: 15 residues. Here the CDR3 reads CATSTGTGETQPQHF. As DNA, the CDR3 is TGTGCCACCAGCACCGGAACAGGGGAGACACAGCCCCAGCATTTT.

The CDR3 nucleotides are TGTGCCAGCAGCTCACGGGACAGGGGCTACCAAGAGACCCAGTACTTC. Residues: CASSSRDRGYQETQYF. The chain recombines TRBV11-1 with TRBJ2-5, with 10 bases aligning to TRBD1. Per germline, CDR1 SGHAT and CDR2 FQDESV (reference sequence). The CDR3 is 16 residues long. Trimming took 4 bases from V and 0 from J; bases not matched to a gene: 5. The variable domain in full, completed from reference TRBV11-1 and TRBJ2-5, reads EAEVAQSPRYKITEKSQAVAFWCDPISGHATLYWYRQILGQGPELLVQFQDESVVDDSQLPKDRFSAERLKGVDSTLKIQPAELGDSAMYLCASSSRDRGYQETQYFGPGTRLLVL.

This clone is a singleton in its sample. The V and J genes are TRBV6-5 and TRBJ2-1; D is perhaps TRBD2 (5 bases). The CDR3 has 14 amino acids. From germline, CDR1 is MNHEY and CDR2 SVGAGI. V was trimmed by 4 bases and J by 5 bases, leaving 12 bases between them. CDR3 loop: CASSSGFRDNEQFF. CDR3 sequence (DNA): TGTGCCAGCAGTTCGGGATTTAGAGACAATGAGCAGTTCTTC.

The V gene is TRBV28, the J gene TRBJ1-2, with D tentatively TRBD1 (5 bases). CDR3 length: 16 amino acids. Trimming left V 4 bases short and J 8 bases short, with 23 bases between. Per germline, CDR1 MDHEN and CDR2 SYDVKM. Here the CDR3 DNA reads TGTGCCAGCAGTTACGGGACCGGGACGGCTATGAGGGGCTACACCTTC. Residues: CASSYGTGTAMRGYTF.

This chain connects TRBV6-5 to TRBJ2-5; tentative D call: TRBD2 (7 bases). V shed 5 bases and J shed 6 bases, with 13 bases lying between them. The CDR3 sequence is 13 residues long. Germline V lookup: CDR1 MNHEY, CDR2 SVGAGI. The chain's CDR3 is CASSRGGEKTQYF. DNA of the CDR3: TGTGCCAGCAGTCGCGGGGGCGAAAAGACCCAGTACTTC.

The chain carries TRBV4-3 and TRBJ2-1, with 12 bases that match TRBD2. Germline CDR1 is LGHNA and CDR2 is YSLEER. The CDR3 consists of 18 residues. V lost 3 bases to trimming and J lost 1 base; unmatched junction nucleotides: 7. The CDR3 bases are TGCGCCAGCAGCCATCCCAACGGACTAGCGGGATCCTACAATGAGCAGTTCTTC. It is translated as CASSHPNGLAGSYNEQFF.